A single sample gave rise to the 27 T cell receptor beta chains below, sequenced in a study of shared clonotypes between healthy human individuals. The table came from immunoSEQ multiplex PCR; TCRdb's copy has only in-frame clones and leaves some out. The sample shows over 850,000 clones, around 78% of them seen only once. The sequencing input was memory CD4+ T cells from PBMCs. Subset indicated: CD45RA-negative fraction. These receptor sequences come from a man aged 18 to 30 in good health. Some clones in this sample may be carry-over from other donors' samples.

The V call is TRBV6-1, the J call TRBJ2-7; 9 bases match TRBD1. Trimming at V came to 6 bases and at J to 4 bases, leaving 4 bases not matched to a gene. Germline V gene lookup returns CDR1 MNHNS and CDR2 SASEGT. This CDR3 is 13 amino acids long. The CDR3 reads CASRRGTGYEQYF. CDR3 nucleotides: TGTGCCAGCAGGAGGGGGACAGGGTACGAGCAGTACTTC.

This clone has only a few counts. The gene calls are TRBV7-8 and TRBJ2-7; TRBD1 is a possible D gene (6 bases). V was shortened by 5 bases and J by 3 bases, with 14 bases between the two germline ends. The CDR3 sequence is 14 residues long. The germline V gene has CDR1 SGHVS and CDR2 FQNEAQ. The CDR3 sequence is CASSPLRQDYEQYF. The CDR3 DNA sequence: TGTGCCAGCAGCCCCCTAAGACAGGACTACGAGCAGTACTTC.

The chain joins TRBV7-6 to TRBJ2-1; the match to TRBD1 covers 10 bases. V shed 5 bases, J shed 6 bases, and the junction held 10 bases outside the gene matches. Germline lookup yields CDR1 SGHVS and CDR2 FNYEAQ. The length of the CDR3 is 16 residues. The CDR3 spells CASSTLTGGAFNEQFF. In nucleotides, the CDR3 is TGTGCCAGCAGCACCTTGACAGGGGGCGCATTCAATGAGCAGTTCTTC.

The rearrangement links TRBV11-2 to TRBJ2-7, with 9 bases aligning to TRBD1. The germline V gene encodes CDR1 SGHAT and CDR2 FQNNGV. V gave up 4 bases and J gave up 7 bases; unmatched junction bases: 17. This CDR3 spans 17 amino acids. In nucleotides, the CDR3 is TGTGCCAGCAGCTCACTACCGGGACAGGGCAGATCGCAGGAGCAGTACTTC. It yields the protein CASSSLPGQGRSQEQYF. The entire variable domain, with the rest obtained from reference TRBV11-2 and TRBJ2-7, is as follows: EAGVAQSPRYKIIEKRQSVAFWCNPISGHATLYWYQQILGQGPKLLIQFQNNGVVDDSQLPKDRFSAERLKGVDSTLKIQPAKLEDSAVYLCASSSLPGQGRSQEQYFGPGTRLTVT.

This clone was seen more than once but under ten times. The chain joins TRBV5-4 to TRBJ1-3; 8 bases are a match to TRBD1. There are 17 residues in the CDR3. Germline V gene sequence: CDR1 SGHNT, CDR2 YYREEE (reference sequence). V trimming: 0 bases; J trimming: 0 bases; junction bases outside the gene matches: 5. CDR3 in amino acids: CASSLAGTGGSGNTIYF. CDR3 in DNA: TGTGCCAGCAGCTTGGCGGGCACAGGGGGCTCTGGAAACACCATATATTTT.

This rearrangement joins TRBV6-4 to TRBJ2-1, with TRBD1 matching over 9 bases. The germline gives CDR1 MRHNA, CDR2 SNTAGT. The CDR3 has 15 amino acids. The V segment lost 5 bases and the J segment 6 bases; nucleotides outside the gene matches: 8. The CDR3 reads CASSQDRGKVNEQFF. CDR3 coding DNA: TGTGCCAGCAGTCAGGACAGGGGAAAGGTCAATGAGCAGTTCTTC.

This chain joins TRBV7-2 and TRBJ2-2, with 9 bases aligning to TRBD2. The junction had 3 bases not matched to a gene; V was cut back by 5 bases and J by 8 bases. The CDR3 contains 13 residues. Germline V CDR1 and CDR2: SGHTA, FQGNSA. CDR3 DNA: TGTGCCAGCAGCCAGCGGGAGGCTGGGGAGCTGTTTTTT. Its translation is CASSQREAGELFF.

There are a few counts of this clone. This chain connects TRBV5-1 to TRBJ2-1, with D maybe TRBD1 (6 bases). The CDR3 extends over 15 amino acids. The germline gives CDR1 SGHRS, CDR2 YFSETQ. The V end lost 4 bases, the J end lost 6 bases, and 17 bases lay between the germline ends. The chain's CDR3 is CASSLDSLGRNEQFF. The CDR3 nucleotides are TGCGCCAGCAGCCTGGACAGTCTGGGCCGCAATGAGCAGTTCTTC.

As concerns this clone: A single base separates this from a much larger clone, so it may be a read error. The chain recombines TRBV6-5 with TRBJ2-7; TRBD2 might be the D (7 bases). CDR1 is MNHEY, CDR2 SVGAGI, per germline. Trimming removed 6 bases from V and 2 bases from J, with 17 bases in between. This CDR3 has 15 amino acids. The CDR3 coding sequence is TGTGCCAGCAGGGGAAGGGGGGGCACAACCTACGAGCAGTACTTC. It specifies CASRGRGGTTYEQYF.

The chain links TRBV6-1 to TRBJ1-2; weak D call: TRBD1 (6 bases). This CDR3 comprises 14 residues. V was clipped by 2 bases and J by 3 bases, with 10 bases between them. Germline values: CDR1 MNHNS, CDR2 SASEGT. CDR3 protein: CASSESDSYYGYTF. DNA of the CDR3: TGTGCCAGCAGTGAATCGGACAGCTACTATGGCTACACCTTC.

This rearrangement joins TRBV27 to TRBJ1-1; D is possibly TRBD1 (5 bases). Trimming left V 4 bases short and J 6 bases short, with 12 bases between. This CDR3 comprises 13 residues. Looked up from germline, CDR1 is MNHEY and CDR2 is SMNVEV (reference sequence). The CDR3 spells CASSSRARAEAFF. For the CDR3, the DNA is TGTGCCAGCAGTTCCAGGGCGAGGGCTGAAGCTTTCTTT.

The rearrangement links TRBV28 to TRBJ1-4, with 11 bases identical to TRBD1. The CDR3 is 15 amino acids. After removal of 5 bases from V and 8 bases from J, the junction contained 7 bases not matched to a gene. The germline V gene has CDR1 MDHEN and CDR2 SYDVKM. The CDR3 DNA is TGTGCCAGCAGTGGACAGGGGGCGTTTAGCGAAAAACTGTTTTTT. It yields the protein CASSGQGAFSEKLFF.

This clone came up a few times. As DNA, the CDR3 is TGTGCCAGCAGCCAGACAGGGAACTATGGCTACACCTTC. The encoded protein is CASSQTGNYGYTF. The chain recombines TRBV7-9 with TRBJ1-2; TRBD1 agrees at 7 bases. This CDR3 region has 13 residues. The V gene end was trimmed by 5 bases and the J gene end by 2 bases; junction bases not matched to a gene: 2. CDR1 is SEHNR, CDR2 FQNEAQ, per germline (reference sequence).

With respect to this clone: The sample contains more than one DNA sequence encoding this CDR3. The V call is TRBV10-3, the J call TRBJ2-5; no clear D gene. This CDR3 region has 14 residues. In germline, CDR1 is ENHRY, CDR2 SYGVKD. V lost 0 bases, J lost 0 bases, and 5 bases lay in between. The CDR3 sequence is CAISESRYQETQYF. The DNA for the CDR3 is TGTGCCATCAGTGAGTCAAGGTACCAAGAGACCCAGTACTTC.

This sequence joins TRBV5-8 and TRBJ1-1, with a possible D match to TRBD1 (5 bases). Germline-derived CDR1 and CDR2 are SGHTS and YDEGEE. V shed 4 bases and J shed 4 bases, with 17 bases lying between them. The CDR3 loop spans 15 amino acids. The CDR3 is CASSPGTALGTEAFF. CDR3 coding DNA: TGTGCCAGCAGCCCGGGGACGGCCCTAGGCACTGAAGCTTTCTTT.

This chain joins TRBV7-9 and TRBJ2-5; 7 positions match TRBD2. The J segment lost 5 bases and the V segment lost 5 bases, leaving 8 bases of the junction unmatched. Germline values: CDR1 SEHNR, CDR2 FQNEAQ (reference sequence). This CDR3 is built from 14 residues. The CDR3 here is CASSPRLAGETQYF. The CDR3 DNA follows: TGTGCCAGCAGCCCGAGACTAGCCGGGGAGACCCAGTACTTC.

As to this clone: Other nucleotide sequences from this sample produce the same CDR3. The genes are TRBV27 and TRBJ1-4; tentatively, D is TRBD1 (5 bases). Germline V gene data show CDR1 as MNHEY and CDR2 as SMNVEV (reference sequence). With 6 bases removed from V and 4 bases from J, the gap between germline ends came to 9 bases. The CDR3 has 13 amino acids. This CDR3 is CASRGQNNEKLFF. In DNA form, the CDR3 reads TGTGCCAGCAGGGGGCAGAATAATGAAAAACTGTTTTTT.

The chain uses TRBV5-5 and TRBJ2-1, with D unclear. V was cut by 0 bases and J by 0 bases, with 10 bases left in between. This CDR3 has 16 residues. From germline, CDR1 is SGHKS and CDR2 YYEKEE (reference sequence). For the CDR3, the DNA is TGTGCCAGCAGCTTGGGTGGAGCTCTCTCCTACAATGAGCAGTTCTTC. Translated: CASSLGGALSYNEQFF.

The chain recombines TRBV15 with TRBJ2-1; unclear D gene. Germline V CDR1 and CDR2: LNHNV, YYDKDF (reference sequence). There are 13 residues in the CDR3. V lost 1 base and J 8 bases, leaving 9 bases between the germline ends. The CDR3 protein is CATSRVRSYEQFF. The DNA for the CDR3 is TGTGCCACCAGCAGAGTTAGGTCTTATGAGCAGTTCTTC. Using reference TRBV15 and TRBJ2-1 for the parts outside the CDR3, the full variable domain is DAMVIQNPRYQVTQFGKPVTLSCSQTLNHNVMYWYQQKSSQAPKLLFHYYDKDFNNEADTPDNFQSRRPNTSFCFLDIRSPGLGDTAMYLCATSRVRSYEQFFGPGTRLTVL.

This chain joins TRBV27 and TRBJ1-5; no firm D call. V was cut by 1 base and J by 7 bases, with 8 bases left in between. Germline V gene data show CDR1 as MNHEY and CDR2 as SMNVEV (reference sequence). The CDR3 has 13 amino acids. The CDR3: CASSLFYHQPQHF. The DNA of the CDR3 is TGTGCCAGCAGTTTATTCTATCACCAGCCCCAGCATTTT.

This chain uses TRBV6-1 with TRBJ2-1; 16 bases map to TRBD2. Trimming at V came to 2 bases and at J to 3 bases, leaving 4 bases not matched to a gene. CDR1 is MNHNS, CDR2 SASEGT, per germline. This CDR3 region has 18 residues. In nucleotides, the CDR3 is TGTGCCAGCAGTGAATCGGGACTAGCGGGAGGGAACTACAATGAGCAGTTCTTC. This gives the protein CASSESGLAGGNYNEQFF.

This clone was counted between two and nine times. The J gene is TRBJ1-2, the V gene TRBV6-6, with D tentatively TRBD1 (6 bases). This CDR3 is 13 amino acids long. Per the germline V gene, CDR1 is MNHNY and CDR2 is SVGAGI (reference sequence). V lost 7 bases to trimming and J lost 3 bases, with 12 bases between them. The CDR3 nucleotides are TGTGCCAGCATTGTGGGGGCCGACTATGGCTACACCTTC. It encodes CASIVGADYGYTF.

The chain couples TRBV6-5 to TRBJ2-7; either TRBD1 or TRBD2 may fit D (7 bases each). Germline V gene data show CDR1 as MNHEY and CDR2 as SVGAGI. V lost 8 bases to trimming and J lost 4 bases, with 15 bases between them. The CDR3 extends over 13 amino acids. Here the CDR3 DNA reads TGTGCCAGCTCGGGACAGCGGGGTTACGAGCAGTACTTC. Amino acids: CASSGQRGYEQYF.

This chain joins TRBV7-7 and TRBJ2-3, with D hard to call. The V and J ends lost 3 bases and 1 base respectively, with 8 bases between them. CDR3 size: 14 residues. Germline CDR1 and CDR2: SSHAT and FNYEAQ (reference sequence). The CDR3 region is CASSFRAGTDTQYF. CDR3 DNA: TGTGCCAGCAGCTTTAGGGCTGGCACAGATACGCAGTATTTT.

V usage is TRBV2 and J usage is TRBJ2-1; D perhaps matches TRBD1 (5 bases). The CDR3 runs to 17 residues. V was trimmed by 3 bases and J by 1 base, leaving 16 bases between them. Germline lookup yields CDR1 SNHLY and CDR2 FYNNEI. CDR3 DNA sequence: TGTGCCAGCAGTGACTTCTTGGGGCTAGATTCCTACAATGAGCAGTTCTTC. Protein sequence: CASSDFLGLDSYNEQFF.

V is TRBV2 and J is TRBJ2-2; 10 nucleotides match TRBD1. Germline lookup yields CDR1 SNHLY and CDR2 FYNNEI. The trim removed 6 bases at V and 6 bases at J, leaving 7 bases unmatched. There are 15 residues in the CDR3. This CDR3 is CASREGTGAAGELFF. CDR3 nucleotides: TGTGCCAGCAGGGAGGGGACAGGGGCGGCCGGGGAGCTGTTTTTT.

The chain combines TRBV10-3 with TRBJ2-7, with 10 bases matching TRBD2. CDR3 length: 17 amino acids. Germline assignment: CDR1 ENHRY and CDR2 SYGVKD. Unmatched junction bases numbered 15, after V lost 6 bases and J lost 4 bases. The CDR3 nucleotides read TGTGCCATCAGCTCCAATTTTGGGGCTAGCGGGAGTTACGAGCAGTACTTC. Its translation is CAISSNFGASGSYEQYF.